What follows describes a single T cell receptor beta chain. What it binds is not known. The record originates from a study of blood T cells in healthy people across ages. Overall study findings and caveats: Strong correlation was found linking TCR beta diversity to naive T cell percentage. Donors of long life had a larger count of naive CD4+ cells and greater diversity than aged donors.

The CDR3 has 14 amino acids. Germline values: CDR1 SGHAT, CDR2 FQNNGV. A second PCR of 7 to 11 cycles used a sample-barcoded 5' primer and a J-beta primer mix. A template-switch adaptor that had 12 random nucleotides put a tag on each cDNA molecule. A single record per CDR3 protein comes from TCRdb applying MiXCR to the 5' RACE reads. The sample yields 1.5 million to 2 million distinct CDR3 sequences, around half seen once. The source material was blood. J is TRBJ2-7 and V is TRBV11-2, with a weak D call TRBD2 (5 bases). The J call may be in error: the DNA end matches TRBJ2-5 better. The receptor was isolated from a woman aged 40 to 49 in good health. The CDR3 here is CASSLVLDPETQYF. CDR3 nucleotide sequence: TGTGCCAGCAGCTTAGTACTAGACCCCGAGACCCAGTACTTC.